This TCR beta chain comes out of a study of T cell repertoires in cytomegalovirus infection. Study overall: Indications of both CMV infection and matching HLA type were provided by public TCR beta signatures.

Regarding the study as a whole: Public TCR beta family frequency separated CMV-and-HLA carriers, including in an independent cohort. HLA-C-restricted CMV clonotypes gave the most frequent clonotype in two of eight donors.

From germline, CDR1 is LNHDA and CDR2 SQIVND (reference sequence). Trimming removed 6 bases from V and 11 bases from J; junction bases left unmatched: 18. The length of the CDR3 is 15 residues. TCRdb reprocessed the reads via MiXCR and lists one record per CDR3 protein. This sample has under 250,000 distinct CDR3 sequences, with 6.5% found just once. This clonotype has more than one count but fewer than ten. The antigen is unknown. Sequenced: PBMCs. This clonotype originated in a human donor in good health (CMV status not recorded). Some clones in this sample may be carry-over from other donors' samples. The chain is built from TRBV19 and TRBJ1-1; 7 bases map to TRBD1. CDR3 in amino acids: CASSPFSLDRAVAFF. CDR3 DNA sequence: TGTGCCAGTAGCCCATTTTCATTAGACAGGGCCGTTGCTTTCTTT.